The clone carrying this TCR beta chain has only a few counts. The record originates from a study of tumor and adjacent non-tumor tissue in lung cancer. The library came from three nested PCR rounds adapted from ARM-PCR protocols. TCRdb redid the calling of the multiplex PCR reads with MiXCR, one entry per CDR3 protein. The table lists about 90,000 distinct CDR3 sequences, 61% of them singletons, with 15% in the top ten. The CDR3 consists of 16 residues. V shed 2 bases and J shed 4 bases, with 17 bases lying between them. Germline-derived CDR1 and CDR2 are SGHDT and YYEEEE. RNA was extracted from bulk tissue without any cell sorting.

J is TRBJ2-3 and V is TRBV5-6; D possibly matches TRBD1 or TRBD2 (5 bases each). The sample comprised lung tumor tissue. The TCR originated in a man in his 70s with non-small cell lung cancer. CDR3 nucleotide sequence: TGTGCCAGCAGCTTTACAAGGGGAGTTCTGGCAGATACGCAGTATTTT. As protein: CASSFTRGVLADTQYF.